This T cell receptor (beta chain) was found in a study of shared clonotypes between healthy human individuals (dated by TCRdb to the early 2020s). General notes on the study: The cohort comprised two women and three men aged 18 to 49 years. Libraries were prepared and TCR repertoires were sequenced by different laboratories using diverse techniques, in order to increase sequencing depth and limit assay-specific biases. Each donor's leukapheresis produced roughly between roughly 0.85 and 9.5 billion PBMCs. Per donor, three plates each were used for CD4 naive and CD4 memory, two for CD8 naive, and one for CD8 memory. Blood TCR repertoires of several healthy adults were deeply sequenced to estimate repertoire size and the extent of clonotype sharing between individuals.

Healthy HIV-negative adults with no recently reported acute infections or vaccinations were included as donors. All donors were Caucasian adults living in Nashville, Tennessee, USA. CD4+ T cells were enriched through magnetic negative selection, after which naive cells were positively selected on CD45RA and the remaining negative fraction served as the memory subset. After blood collection by leukapheresis, PBMCs were isolated using Ficoll-Histopaque density gradient centrifugation and then cryopreserved in the vapor phase of liquid nitrogen. Analytical flow cytometry was used to check the purity and quantity of every magnetically sorted T cell population. Genomic DNA was isolated from every sorted fraction and measured by UV absorbance on a Nanodrop 2000c. A word on this clone: Its antigen remains unidentified. Base-call qualities are not available, and no considerably larger clone is one nucleotide away.

Using the deep immunoSEQ assay, TCR CDR3 regions were amplified from genomic DNA by multiplex PCR. Extracted genomic DNA from each cell subset was distributed evenly across all wells of several immunoSEQ 96-well plates, and each plate was treated as a replicate. Each replicate PCR for sorted subsets received about 200 ng genomic DNA, equal to about 30,000 T cell genomes. Purified libraries were quantified with a Qubit 3.0 fluorometer, sized on a Bioanalyzer 2100, and re-quantified with the KAPA Library Quantification kit. Every immunoSEQ 96-well plate was sequenced on a separate single-read 150-cycle Illumina NextSeq 550 flow cell. Per the source publication's procedure: Because the immunoSEQ output held only junctional sequences and lacked quality scores, the filtering could not match the filtering applied to full-length reads. Sequences were annotated with PyIR, a Python wrapper for IgBLAST v1.9, and V/J genes and CDR3 were assigned using IMGT germline references. Reads were filtered out if the reads had weak V/J assignments (E-value above 1e-6), no CDR3, stop codons, out-of-frame junctions, or ambiguous translated residues. A V3J clonotype was defined by an identical inferred V gene, J gene, and CDR3 amino acid sequence. Percentage overlap between repertoires was calculated by dividing the number of shared unique clonotypes by the size of the smaller repertoire. RTK rarefaction, the Chao1 estimator, and Recon v2.1 estimates of unobserved clonotypes were used to assess repertoire richness. OLGA was used to compute generation probabilities for all TCRbeta clonotypes that the gDNA method yielded from a handful of donors. Drawn from immuneACCESS, this table holds only the in-frame rearrangements with V and J called that TCRdb kept. Clones are partly lost; checked studies trace under half to an unresolved V gene and leave the rest unexplained. The V and J calls and clone size are taken from that table; D and trimming were inferred from the DNA. The sample data list hundreds of thousands of clones, and 55% to 75% of these were observed just once. In total, the top ten clones hold 1.8% of the sample.

The germline V gene gives CDR1 as SGDLS and CDR2 as YYNGEE. Measured from the cysteine to the phenylalanine, the CDR3 is 17 residues long. The entry retains the CDR3 DNA only, 51 bases that are in frame from base 1. For this chain, trimming is 1 base at the V end and 0 bases at the J end, and the number of junction bases without a gene match is 6. Study-wide findings and limitations: Sampling was restricted to blood, and TCR repertoires in tissues likely differ from the TCR repertoires found in blood. Based on pairwise subsampling, the degree of clonotype sharing among donors was expected to be affected by sequencing depth. Because the study included a small number of donors, the genetic and exposure-history diversity represented was limited. Naive subsets generally had larger estimated clonotype richness than memory subsets did. Higher generation probabilities were observed for clonotypes shared by all four sorted-subset donors than for non-shared clonotypes. Rarefaction of sorted-subset datasets indicated incomplete sequencing despite the large sequencing depth. About 4.5% of naive CD4, 3.5% of naive CD8, around 2.3% of memory CD4, and 0.4% of memory CD8 clonotypes were shared across several donors.

The source of this sequence is a woman under 40 in good health. The sequencing sample was made of memory CD4+ T cells sorted from blood. Reading the label with the study, this specimen's cell subset or site is: CD45RA-negative fraction. The chain joins TRBV9 to TRBJ2-1; TRBD2 fits 8 bases in the junction. The DNA sequence is TGTGCCAGCAGCGTAACGGGAGGGCCGAGCTCCTACAATGAGCAGTTCTTC. Translation gives CASSVTGGPSSYNEQFF.